A single T cell receptor beta chain is shown here with its context. The trim removed 3 bases at V and 6 bases at J, leaving 4 bases unmatched. The CDR3 runs 14 residues. Germline CDR1 LNHNV, CDR2 YYDKDF (reference sequence). The sample is drawn from a study of OX40 agonist ivuxolimab in advanced cancers. The assay was immunoSEQ multiplex PCR, and TCRdb's table has in-frame clones only and misses some. The top ten clones hold around 2% of a sample with around 70,000 clones, 85% of them seen once. The chain carries TRBV15 and TRBJ2-1, with 8 bases lining up with TRBD2. This specimen was CD4+ or CD8+ T cells sorted from blood, taken in a trial of the OX40 agonist ivuxolimab. This sequence was found in an adult with an advanced solid tumor such as melanoma, head and neck, liver or kidney cancer. CDR3 sequence: CATSRDGGANEQFF. CDR3 bases: TGTGCCACCAGCAGGGACGGGGGGGCCAATGAGCAGTTCTTC.